This TCR beta chain was retrieved from a study of CD8+CD57+ T cells in acquired aplastic anemia (dated by TCRdb to the late 2010s). For the study in its entirety: DNA extracted from sorted CD4+ and CD8+ cells had a mean of roughly 3.4 ug, with a range of about 0.18 to 27.4 ug. Healthy donor samples averaged approximately 10 million reads for CD4+ and around 12 million for CD8+ cells. Summary of the overall study and its limitations: Patients and healthy controls showed no significant difference in CD8+ Simpson's diversity (P=0.060). Although roughly 30 CD8+ CDR3 sequences were shared by patients and controls, these sequences appeared highly expressed in patients and within the immunodominant clones of patients.

The CDR3 spans 15 residues, from the cysteine through the phenylalanine. The sequence is cut down to CDR3 DNA, 45 bases in frame from base 1. Trimming removed 5 bases from V and 5 bases from J, leaving 17 bases between the germline ends. From a lookup of the germline V gene, CDR1 and CDR2 are KGHDR and SFDVKD. TCR beta VDJ combination and CDR3 sequence profiling used genomic DNA as the template. TCR repertoire sequencing was run on an Illumina HiSeq 2000. The study's own analysis went as follows. TRBV/TRBJ rearrangement plots, CDR3 size and DJ length profiles, and Simpson's diversity index were used to evaluate the repertoires. The immunodominant clone was defined as the most abundant DNA sequence in deep sequencing data. CDR3 amino acid sequences were screened for sharing across subjects and were compared with published repertoires and the VDJdb database. TCRdb ran its own pipeline on the public reads, namely fastp trimming at Q25 and MiXCR clone calling, and kept in-frame beta chains. Each entry merges the rows of one CDR3 protein and shows their most common DNA and genes. The V and J calls and clone size come from TCRdb's table, not from the authors' own analysis. This sample lists approximately 45,000 distinct CDR3 sequences; around 73% were detected once. 34% of the sample is in the top ten clones.

In this study, sorted CD4+ and CD8+ T cells from the blood of healthy subjects and of severe aplastic anemia patients had their TCR repertoires deep-sequenced. Ficoll-Paque density gradient centrifugation was used to isolate peripheral blood mononuclear cells. Before DNA extraction, CD4+ and CD8+ T cells were sorted by FACS or by magnetic beads. This clonotype counts as medium-sized (0.01 to 0.1%). Its antigen is currently not known. No base qualities exist here, and no much larger clone lies one base off it. This receptor was obtained from a human donor in good health, serving as a control. Sequencing was done on a sample of sorted CD4+, CD8+, or CD8+CD57+ T cells (not recorded which) from PBMCs. The chain couples TRBV24-1 to TRBJ2-5; a tentative D call is TRBD1 (5 bases match). CDR3 loop: CATSANTGNRETQYF. Read as DNA, the sequence is TGTGCCACCAGTGCTAATACAGGAAACAGGGAGACCCAGTACTTC.